This TCR beta chain was sequenced in a study of blood T cell repertoires in COVID-19 (dated by TCRdb to the early 2020s). Notes on the research overall: Samples from collaborators originated in the United States, Italy and Spain and spanned both the acute and convalescent phases of COVID-19. The repertoires were released in a freely available public database meant as a resource for research on the immune response to SARS-CoV-2. Where HLA class I and class II types were available, the types were taken from metadata supplied by the sample provider, not from assay-based typing. The sample metadata nearly always contained a de-identified subject ID, COVID-19 status, age in years and sex. Deeply sampled blood TCRbeta repertoires from subjects exposed to, actively infected with, or recovered from COVID-19 were included in the dataset. The samples were drawn from two sources: the first 160 participants of the ongoing ImmuneRACE study, and over 1,000 subjects contributed by 6 global collaborators. The prospective study material was composed of cDNA or gDNA derived from T cells, B-cell-depleted T cells, or PBMCs. Points the paper makes about the study in general: The quantity of clinical and demographic metadata differed by source and by participant and was supplied without curation.

One collaborating source in Seattle enrolled patients while the patients were actively infected and followed the patients over time throughout the course of disease. The collaborating institutions used their own protocols to collect whole blood in K2EDTA tubes. Collaborator samples were shipped for TCRbeta analysis as frozen whole blood, isolated PBMCs, or DNA extracted from either sample type. TCRbeta CDR3 regions were amplified from genomic DNA by means of the immunoSEQ Assay, a bias-controlled multiplex PCR. On the study's bioinformatics: The number of nucleated cells in each sample was estimated by amplification of reference gene primers within the assay. To quantify the absolute abundance of each unique TCRbeta CDR3 rearrangement, sequence reads were collapsed and filtered. Productive Simpson clonality was computed per sample as the square root of Simpson's diversity index over productive rearrangements. TCRdb took over this immuneACCESS table, retaining in-frame rearrangements with V and J assigned. Such tables are incomplete; in checked studies, under half of the missing clones stem from an unresolved V gene, and the remainder is unexplained. V and J calls and clone size are as listed in that table; D and trimming were resolved from the DNA. This sample is represented by 100,000 to 150,000 clones; about nine tenths of them were singletons. 11% of the sample comes from the top ten.

According to the germline V gene, CDR1 reads SGHRS and CDR2 reads YFSETQ. At the junction V is shortened by 4 bases and J by 3 bases; bases outside the gene matches: 8. The CDR3 starts with the cysteine, ends with the phenylalanine, and has 17 residues. The kept DNA is CDR3 alone, 51 bases in frame from the first base. Comments on this clone: The clone's antigen remains unknown. Base qualities are not recorded, but no much larger clone differs from it by a single base.

Input material: peripheral blood. This sequence was found in a woman between 65 and 79 years old with COVID-19, enrolled during active disease. The rearrangement combines TRBV5-1 with TRBJ2-3; 13 central nucleotides agree with TRBD2. The CDR3 protein: CASSVLGTSGATDTQYF. The sequenced DNA is TGCGCCAGCAGCGTCCTTGGGACTAGCGGGGCGACAGATACGCAGTATTTT.